This is a list of T cell receptor beta chains from one sample in a study of shared clonotypes between healthy human individuals. The repertoire was sequenced with immunoSEQ multiplex PCR; TCRdb's copy has only in-frame clones and lacks some. The sample consists of 1,500,000 or so clones, less than 99% of them appearing once. The sample was naive CD4+ T cells sorted from blood. These receptors were taken from a man aged 30-40 years in good health. CDR3s include the opening cysteine and the closing phenylalanine or tryptophan. D genes are given only for firm matches. Rows give clone size only sometimes, using once, few, many, or a class for an expanded clone.

DNA: TGCGCCAGCAGCCAAGTCCCTTCGCGGGAGATCGGGGAGCTGTTTTTT
CDR3: CASSQVPSREIGELFF
D: TRBD2
J: TRBJ2-2
size: .
V: TRBV4-3

DNA: TGTGCCAGCAGACGAGACAGGTCTGGAAACACCATATATTTT
CDR3: CASRRDRSGNTIYF
D: .
J: TRBJ1-3
size: .
V: TRBV11-2

DNA: TGTGCCAGCAGCTTAGTGGAAGGGACAGGCGAAAAACTGTTTTTT
CDR3: CASSLVEGTGEKLFF
D: TRBD1
J: TRBJ1-4
size: .
V: TRBV7-9

DNA: TGTGCCAGCAGCCCGGGAGGAGTTCTAAACAATGAGCAGTTCTTC
CDR3: CASSPGGVLNNEQFF
D: TRBD2
J: TRBJ2-1
size: .
V: TRBV5-4

DNA: TGTGCCAGCAGAACTCAGGGGCCTAACTATGGCTACACCTTC
CDR3: CASRTQGPNYGYTF
D: .
J: TRBJ1-2
size: .
V: TRBV6-5

DNA: TGTGCCAGCAGTTTATTCCTACTAGCGGGAGCGGAAGGTACGCAGTATTTT
CDR3: CASSLFLLAGAEGTQYF
D: TRBD2
J: TRBJ2-3
size: .
V: TRBV28

DNA: TGTGCCAGCAGCACAAAGTATCGACTGAGCTCCTACAATGAGCAGTTCTTC
CDR3: CASSTKYRLSSYNEQFF
D: .
J: TRBJ2-1
size: .
V: TRBV21-1

DNA: TGTGCCAGCAGCCTCGACAGGGGTTACCGGGTCCGTGAGCAGTTCTTC
CDR3: CASSLDRGYRVREQFF
D: TRBD1
J: TRBJ2-1
size: .
V: TRBV11-2

DNA: TGTGCCATCACCCAGGACAGGGACTCCTACGAGCAGTACTTC
CDR3: CAITQDRDSYEQYF
D: TRBD1
J: TRBJ2-7
size: .
V: TRBV10-3

DNA: TGTGCCAGCAGCTTGGGGGGTTTAGCCGGGGAGCTGTTTTTT
CDR3: CASSLGGLAGELFF
D: .
J: TRBJ2-2
size: .
V: TRBV5-6

DNA: TGTGCCAGCAGTTTAGTCGGCGGGAAGGATGAGCAGTTCTTC
CDR3: CASSLVGGKDEQFF
D: .
J: TRBJ2-1
size: .
V: TRBV28

DNA: TGTGCCAGCAGCGTAGGGCTAGCGGGGGATACGCAGTATTTT
CDR3: CASSVGLAGDTQYF
D: TRBD2
J: TRBJ2-3
size: .
V: TRBV9

DNA: TGTGCCAGCAGTTTAAGGGCTCCCTACGAGCAGTACTTC
CDR3: CASSLRAPYEQYF
D: .
J: TRBJ2-7
size: .
V: TRBV28

DNA: TGTGCCAGCAGCCGGGGACAGGGTGAGACCCAGTACTTC
CDR3: CASSRGQGETQYF
D: TRBD1
J: TRBJ2-5
size: .
V: TRBV7-3

DNA: TGTGCCAGCAGTTACGGGACTCTTAATGAAAAACTGTTTTTT
CDR3: CASSYGTLNEKLFF
D: .
J: TRBJ1-4
size: .
V: TRBV6-6

DNA: TGCGCCAGCAGCCTAGGGGGGCATGAGCAGTTCTTC
CDR3: CASSLGGHEQFF
D: .
J: TRBJ2-1
size: .
V: TRBV5-1

DNA: TGTGCCAGCAGTGAACTTGGGGGAGGGGCCGGGGAGCTGTTTTTT
CDR3: CASSELGGGAGELFF
D: TRBD2
J: TRBJ2-2
size: .
V: TRBV6-1

DNA: TGTGCCAGTAGTACGGGACAGGCCCTCTACGAGCAGTACTTC
CDR3: CASSTGQALYEQYF
D: TRBD1
J: TRBJ2-7
size: once
V: TRBV19

DNA: TGTGCCAGCAGCTCTACAGGGGGCGGGAGCAATCAGCCCCAGCATTTT
CDR3: CASSSTGGGSNQPQHF
D: TRBD1
J: TRBJ1-5
size: .
V: TRBV7-9

DNA: TGTGCCAGCAGCCGAGGATTAACAAGGGCCTTCTCTGGGGCCAACGTCCTGACTTTC
CDR3: CASSRGLTRAFSGANVLTF
D: .
J: TRBJ2-6
size: .
V: TRBV7-2

DNA: TGTGCCAGTCAAGTCCAAGGGGGCAATGAGCAGTTCTTC
CDR3: CASQVQGGNEQFF
D: .
J: TRBJ2-1
size: .
V: TRBV19

DNA: TGCGCCAGCAGCCAAGACCCTACTAGCTACGAGCAGTACTTC
CDR3: CASSQDPTSYEQYF
D: .
J: TRBJ2-7
size: .
V: TRBV4-3

DNA: TGTGCCAGCAGTAGGCTCGCGGAGGGTGAGCAGTTCTTC
CDR3: CASSRLAEGEQFF
D: .
J: TRBJ2-1
size: .
V: TRBV27

DNA: TGTGCCAGCAGCCTCGCTGGAGACACCCGGAGATGGAGCTACACCTTC
CDR3: CASSLAGDTRRWSYTF
D: .
J: TRBJ1-2
size: .
V: TRBV11-2

DNA: TGTGCCAGCAGCTTACAAGGGAGAGAGACCCAGTACTTC
CDR3: CASSLQGRETQYF
D: .
J: TRBJ2-5
size: .
V: TRBV5-8